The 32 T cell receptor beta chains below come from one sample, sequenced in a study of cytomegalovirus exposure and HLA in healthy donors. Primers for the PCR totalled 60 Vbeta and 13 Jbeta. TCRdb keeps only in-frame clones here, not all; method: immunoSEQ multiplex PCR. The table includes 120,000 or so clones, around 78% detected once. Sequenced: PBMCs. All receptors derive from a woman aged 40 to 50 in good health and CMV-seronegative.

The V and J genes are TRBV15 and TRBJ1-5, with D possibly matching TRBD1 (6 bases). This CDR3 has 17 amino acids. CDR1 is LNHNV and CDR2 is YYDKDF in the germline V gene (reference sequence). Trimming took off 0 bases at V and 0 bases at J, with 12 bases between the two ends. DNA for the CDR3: TGTGCCACCAGCAGAGAAGTGGGACATTATAGCAATCAGCCCCAGCATTTT. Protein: CATSREVGHYSNQPQHF.

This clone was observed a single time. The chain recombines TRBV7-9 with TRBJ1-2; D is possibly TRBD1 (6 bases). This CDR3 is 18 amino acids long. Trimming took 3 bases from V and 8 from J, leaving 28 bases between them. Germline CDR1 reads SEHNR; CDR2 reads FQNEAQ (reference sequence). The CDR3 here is CASSFLEPDRPILGGYTF. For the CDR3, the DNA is TGTGCCAGCAGCTTCCTAGAACCCGACAGGCCTATCCTTGGGGGCTACACCTTC.

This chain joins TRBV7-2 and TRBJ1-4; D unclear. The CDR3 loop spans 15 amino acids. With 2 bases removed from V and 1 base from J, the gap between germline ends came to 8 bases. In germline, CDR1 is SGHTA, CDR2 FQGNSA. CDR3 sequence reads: CASSLLYRTNEKLFF. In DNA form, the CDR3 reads TGTGCCAGCAGCTTATTGTACAGAACTAATGAAAAACTGTTTTTT.

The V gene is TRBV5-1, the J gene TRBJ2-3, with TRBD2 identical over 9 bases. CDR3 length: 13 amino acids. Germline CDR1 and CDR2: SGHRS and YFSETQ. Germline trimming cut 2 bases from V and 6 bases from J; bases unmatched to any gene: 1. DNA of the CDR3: TGCGCCAGCAGCTTTAGCGGGGGTGATACGCAGTATTTT. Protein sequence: CASSFSGGDTQYF.

CDR3 bases: TGTGCCAGCAGCTTAGCCGCGGGAGGGCTATACGAGCAGTACTTC. This encodes CASSLAAGGLYEQYF. The rearrangement links TRBV7-9 to TRBJ2-5; 9 nucleotides align to TRBD2. The better agreement between TRBJ2-7 and the DNA end casts doubt on the J call. CDR1 and CDR2 from the germline V gene are SEHNR and FQNEAQ (reference sequence). There are 15 residues in the CDR3.

The CDR3 sequence is CASSGLRGSGAFF. The CDR3 bases are TGTGCCAGCAGCGGACTTAGAGGTTCGGGAGCTTTCTTT. The chain is built from TRBV27 and TRBJ1-1; no reliable D call. The germline V and J ends were trimmed by 6 bases and 10 bases, with 18 bases remaining between them. Germline CDR1 is MNHEY and CDR2 is SMNVEV (reference sequence). There are 13 residues in the CDR3.

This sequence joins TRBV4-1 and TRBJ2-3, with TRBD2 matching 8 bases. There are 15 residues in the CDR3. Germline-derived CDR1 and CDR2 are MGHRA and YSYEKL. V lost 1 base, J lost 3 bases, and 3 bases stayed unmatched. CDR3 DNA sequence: TGCGCCAGCAGCCAAGCGGGACTAGTGACAGATACGCAGTATTTT. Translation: CASSQAGLVTDTQYF.

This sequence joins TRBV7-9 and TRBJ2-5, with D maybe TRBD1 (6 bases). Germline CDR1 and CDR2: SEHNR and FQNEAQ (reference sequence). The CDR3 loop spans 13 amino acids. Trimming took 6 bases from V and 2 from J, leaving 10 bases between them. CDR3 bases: TGTGCCAGCAGTTCCGGACAGCAAGAGACCCAGTACTTC. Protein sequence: CASSSGQQETQYF.

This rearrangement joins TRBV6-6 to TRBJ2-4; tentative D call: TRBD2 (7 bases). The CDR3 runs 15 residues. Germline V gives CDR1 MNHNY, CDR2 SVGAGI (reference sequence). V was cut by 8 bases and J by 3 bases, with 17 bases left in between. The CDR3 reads CASRQSGGGKNIQYF. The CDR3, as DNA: TGTGCCAGCCGCCAATCGGGGGGCGGCAAAAACATTCAGTACTTC.

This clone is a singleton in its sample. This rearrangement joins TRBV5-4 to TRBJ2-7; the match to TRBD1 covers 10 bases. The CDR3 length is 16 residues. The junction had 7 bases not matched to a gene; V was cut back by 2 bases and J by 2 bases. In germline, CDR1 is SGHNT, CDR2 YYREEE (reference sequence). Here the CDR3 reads CASSLLDRGVTYEQYF. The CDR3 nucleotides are TGTGCCAGCAGCTTACTGGACAGGGGGGTAACCTACGAGCAGTACTTC. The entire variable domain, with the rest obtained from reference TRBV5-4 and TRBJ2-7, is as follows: ETGVTQSPTHLIKTRGQQVTLRCSSQSGHNTVSWYQQALGQGPQFIFQYYREEENGRGNFPPRFSGLQFPNYSSELNVNALELDDSALYLCASSLLDRGVTYEQYFGPGTRLTVT.

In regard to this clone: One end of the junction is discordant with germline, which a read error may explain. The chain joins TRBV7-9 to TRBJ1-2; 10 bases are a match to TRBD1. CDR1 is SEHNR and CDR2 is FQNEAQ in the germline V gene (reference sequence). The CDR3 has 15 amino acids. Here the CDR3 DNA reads TGTTCCAGCAGCGTAAGGGACAGGGGAGTTCGAGGCTACACCTTC. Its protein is CSSSVRDRGVRGYTF.

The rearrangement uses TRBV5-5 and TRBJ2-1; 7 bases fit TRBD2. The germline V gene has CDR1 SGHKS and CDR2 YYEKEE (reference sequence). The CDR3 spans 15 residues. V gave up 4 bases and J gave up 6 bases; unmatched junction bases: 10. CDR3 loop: CASSPLAEVVNEQFF. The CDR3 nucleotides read TGTGCCAGCAGCCCCCTAGCGGAGGTGGTCAATGAGCAGTTCTTC. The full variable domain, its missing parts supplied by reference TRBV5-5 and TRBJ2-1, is DAGVTQSPTHLIKTRGQQVTLRCSPISGHKSVSWYQQVLGQGPQFIFQYYEKEERGRGNFPDRFSARQFPNYSSELNVNALLLGDSALYLCASSPLAEVVNEQFFGPGTRLTVL.

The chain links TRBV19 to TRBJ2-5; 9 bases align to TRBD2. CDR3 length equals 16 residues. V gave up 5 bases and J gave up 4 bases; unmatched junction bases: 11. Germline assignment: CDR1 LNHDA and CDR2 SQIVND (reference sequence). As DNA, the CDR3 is TGTGCCAGTAGTCCAAAAGGGACTAGCTTCGTAGAGACCCAGTACTTC. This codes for CASSPKGTSFVETQYF.

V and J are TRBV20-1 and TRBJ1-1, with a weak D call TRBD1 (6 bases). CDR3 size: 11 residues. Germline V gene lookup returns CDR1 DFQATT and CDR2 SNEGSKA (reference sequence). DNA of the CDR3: TGCAGCCACAGGGCTAGCACTGAAGCTTTCTTT. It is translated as CSHRASTEAFF.

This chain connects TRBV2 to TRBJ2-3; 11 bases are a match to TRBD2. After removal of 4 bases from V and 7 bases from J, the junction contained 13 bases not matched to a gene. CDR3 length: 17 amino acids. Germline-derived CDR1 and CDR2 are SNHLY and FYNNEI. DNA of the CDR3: TGTGCCAGCAGTGTCCAGTTCACTAGCGGGAGTCGGAATACGCAGTATTTT. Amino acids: CASSVQFTSGSRNTQYF.

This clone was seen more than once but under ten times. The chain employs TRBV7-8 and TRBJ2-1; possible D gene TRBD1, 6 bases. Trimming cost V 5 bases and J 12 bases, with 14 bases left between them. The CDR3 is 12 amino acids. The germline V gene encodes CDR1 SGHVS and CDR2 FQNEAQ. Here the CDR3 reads CASSQGSAGQFF. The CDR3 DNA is TGTGCCAGCAGCCAGGGGTCCGCGGGGCAGTTCTTC. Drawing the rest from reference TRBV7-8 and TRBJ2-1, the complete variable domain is GAGVSQSPRYKVAKRGQDVALRCDPISGHVSLFWYQQALGQGPEFLTYFQNEAQLDKSGLPSDRFFAERPEGSVSTLKIQRTQQEDSAVYLCASSQGSAGQFFGPGTRLTVL.

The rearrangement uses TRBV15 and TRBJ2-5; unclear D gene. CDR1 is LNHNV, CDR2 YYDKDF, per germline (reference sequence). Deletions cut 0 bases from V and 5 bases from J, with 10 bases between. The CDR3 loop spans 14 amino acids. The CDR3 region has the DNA TGTGCCACCAGCAGAGATCGGGTCCGGGAGACCCAGTACTTC. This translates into CATSRDRVRETQYF.

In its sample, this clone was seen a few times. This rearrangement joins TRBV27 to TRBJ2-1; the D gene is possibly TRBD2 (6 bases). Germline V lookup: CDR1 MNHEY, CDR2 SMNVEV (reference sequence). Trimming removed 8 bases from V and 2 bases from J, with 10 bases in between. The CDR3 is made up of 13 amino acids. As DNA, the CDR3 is TGTGCCAGCCGGGAGATCGCCTACAATGAGCAGTTCTTC. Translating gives CASREIAYNEQFF.

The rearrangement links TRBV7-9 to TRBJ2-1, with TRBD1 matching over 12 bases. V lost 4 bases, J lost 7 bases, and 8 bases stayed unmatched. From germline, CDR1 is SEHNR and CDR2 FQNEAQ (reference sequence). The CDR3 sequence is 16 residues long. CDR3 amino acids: CASSYARDRGPNEQFF. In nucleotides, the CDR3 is TGTGCCAGCAGCTACGCCCGGGACAGGGGGCCTAATGAGCAGTTCTTC.

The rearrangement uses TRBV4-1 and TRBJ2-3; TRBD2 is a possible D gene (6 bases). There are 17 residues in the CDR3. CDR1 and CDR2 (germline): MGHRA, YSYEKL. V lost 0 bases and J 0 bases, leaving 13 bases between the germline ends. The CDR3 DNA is TGCGCCAGCAGCCAAGATCGGGAGCTCGGAAGCACAGATACGCAGTATTTT. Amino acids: CASSQDRELGSTDTQYF.

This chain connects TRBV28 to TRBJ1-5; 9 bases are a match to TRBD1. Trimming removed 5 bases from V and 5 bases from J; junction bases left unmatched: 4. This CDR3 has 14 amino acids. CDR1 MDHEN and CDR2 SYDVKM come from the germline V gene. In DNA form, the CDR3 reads TGTGCCAGCAGTGTAGACAGGGGGGATCAGCCCCAGCATTTT. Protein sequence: CASSVDRGDQPQHF.

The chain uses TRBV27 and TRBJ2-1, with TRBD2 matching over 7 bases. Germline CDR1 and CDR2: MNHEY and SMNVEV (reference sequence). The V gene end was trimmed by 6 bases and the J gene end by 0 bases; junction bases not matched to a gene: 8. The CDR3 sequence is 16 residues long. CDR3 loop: CASRVRGSYSYNEQFF. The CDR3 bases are TGTGCCAGCAGGGTCCGCGGGAGCTACTCCTACAATGAGCAGTTCTTC.

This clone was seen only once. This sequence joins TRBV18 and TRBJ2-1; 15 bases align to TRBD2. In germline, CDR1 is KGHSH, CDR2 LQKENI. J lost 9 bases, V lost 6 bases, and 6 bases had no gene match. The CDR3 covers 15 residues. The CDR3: CASSPGLAGGAEQFF. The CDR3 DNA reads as TGTGCCAGCTCCCCGGGACTAGCGGGAGGAGCTGAGCAGTTCTTC.

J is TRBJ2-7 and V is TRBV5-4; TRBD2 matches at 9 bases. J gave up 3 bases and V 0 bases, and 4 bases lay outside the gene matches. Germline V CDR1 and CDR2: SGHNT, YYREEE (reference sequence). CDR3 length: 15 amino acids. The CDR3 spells CASSLVTSGNYEQYF. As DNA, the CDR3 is TGTGCCAGCAGCTTGGTGACTAGCGGAAACTACGAGCAGTACTTC.

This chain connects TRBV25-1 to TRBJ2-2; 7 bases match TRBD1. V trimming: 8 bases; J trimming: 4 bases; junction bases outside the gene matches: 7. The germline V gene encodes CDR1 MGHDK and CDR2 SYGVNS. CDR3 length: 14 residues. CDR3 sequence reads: CASGETGSTGELFF. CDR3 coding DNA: TGTGCCAGCGGGGAGACAGGGAGCACCGGGGAGCTGTTTTTT.

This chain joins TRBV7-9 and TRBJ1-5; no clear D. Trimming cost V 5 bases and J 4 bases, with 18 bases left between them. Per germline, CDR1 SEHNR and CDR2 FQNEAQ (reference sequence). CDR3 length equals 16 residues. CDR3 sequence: CASSPVFRGLNQPQHF. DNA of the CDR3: TGTGCCAGCAGCCCCGTCTTCAGAGGTTTAAATCAGCCCCAGCATTTT.

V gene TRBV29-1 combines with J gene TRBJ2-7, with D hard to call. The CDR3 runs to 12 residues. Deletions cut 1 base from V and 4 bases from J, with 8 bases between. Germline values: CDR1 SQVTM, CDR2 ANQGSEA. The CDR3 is CSVEGPGYEQYF. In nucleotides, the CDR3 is TGCAGCGTTGAAGGGCCCGGGTACGAGCAGTACTTC.

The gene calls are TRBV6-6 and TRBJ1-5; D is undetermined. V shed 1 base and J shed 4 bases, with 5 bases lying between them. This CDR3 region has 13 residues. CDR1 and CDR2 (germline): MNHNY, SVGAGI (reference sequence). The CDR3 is CASSYYRNQPQHF. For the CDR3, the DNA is TGTGCCAGCAGTTACTATCGGAATCAGCCCCAGCATTTT.

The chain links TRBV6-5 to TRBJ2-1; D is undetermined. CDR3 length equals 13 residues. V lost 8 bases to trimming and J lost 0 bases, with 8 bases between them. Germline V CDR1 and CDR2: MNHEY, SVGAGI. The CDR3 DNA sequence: TGTGCCAGCTTCTACGCCTCCTACAATGAGCAGTTCTTC. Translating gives CASFYASYNEQFF.

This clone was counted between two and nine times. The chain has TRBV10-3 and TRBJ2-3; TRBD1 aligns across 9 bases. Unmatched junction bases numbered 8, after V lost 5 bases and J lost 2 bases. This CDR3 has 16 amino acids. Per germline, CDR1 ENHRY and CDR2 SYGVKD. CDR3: CAISFAGTGITDTQYF. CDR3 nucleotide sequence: TGTGCCATCAGTTTTGCCGGGACAGGGATCACAGATACGCAGTATTTT.

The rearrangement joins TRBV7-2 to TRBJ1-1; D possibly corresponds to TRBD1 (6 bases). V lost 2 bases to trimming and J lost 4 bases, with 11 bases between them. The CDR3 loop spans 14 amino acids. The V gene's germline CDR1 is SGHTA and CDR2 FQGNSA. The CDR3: CASSLRQGSTEAFF. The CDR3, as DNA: TGTGCCAGCAGCTTACGTCAGGGGAGCACTGAAGCTTTCTTT.

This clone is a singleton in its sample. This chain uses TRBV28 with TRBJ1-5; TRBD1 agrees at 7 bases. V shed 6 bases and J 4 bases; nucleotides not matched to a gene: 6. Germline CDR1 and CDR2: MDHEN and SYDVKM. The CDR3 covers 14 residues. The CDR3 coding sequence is TGTGCCAGCAGCCCGGGACAGAGGAATCAGCCCCAGCATTTT. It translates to CASSPGQRNQPQHF. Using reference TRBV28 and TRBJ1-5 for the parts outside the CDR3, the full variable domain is DVKVTQSSRYLVKRTGEKVFLECVQDMDHENMFWYRQDPGLGLRLIYFSYDVKMKEKGDIPEGYSVSREKKERFSLILESASTNQTSMYLCASSPGQRNQPQHFGDGTRLSIL.